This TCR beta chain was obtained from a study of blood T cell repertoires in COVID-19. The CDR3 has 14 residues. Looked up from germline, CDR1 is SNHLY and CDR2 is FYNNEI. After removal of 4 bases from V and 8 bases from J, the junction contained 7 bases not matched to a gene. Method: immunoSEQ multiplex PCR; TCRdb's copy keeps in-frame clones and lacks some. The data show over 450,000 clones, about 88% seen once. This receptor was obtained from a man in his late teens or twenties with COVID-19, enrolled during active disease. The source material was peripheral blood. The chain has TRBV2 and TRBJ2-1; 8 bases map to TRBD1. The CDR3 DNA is TGTGCCAGCAGTGCTTTGACAGGGGAAGATGAGCAGTTCTTC. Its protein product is CASSALTGEDEQFF.